This passage covers 9 T cell receptor beta chains from one sample sequenced in a study of CD8+ T cells in alopecia areata. Sequencing used cDNA as its template, made by extracting RNA and reverse transcribing it. Profiled with immunoSEQ multiplex PCR; TCRdb holds only in-frame clones, not every one. The sample yields about 210,000 clones, around two fifths seen once. Treatment specified: oral pan-JAK inhibitor, 5-10 mg twice daily. The sample in question was CD4+ T cells sorted from blood, obtained at approximately week 37, from a patient treated with tofacitinib. Receptor source: a human donor with alopecia areata.

This chain uses TRBV30 with TRBJ2-7; TRBD1 matches at 7 bases. CDR3 length equals 12 residues. Germline trimming cut 2 bases from V and 2 bases from J; bases unmatched to any gene: 0. Germline CDR1 and CDR2: GTSNPN and SVGIG (reference sequence). CDR3 coding DNA: TGTGCCTGGAGTCAGGGGGCCTACGAGCAGTACTTC. Protein: CAWSQGAYEQYF.

The V and J genes are TRBV4-1 and TRBJ2-5; 10 nucleotides match TRBD2. V dropped 0 bases and J dropped 4; count of bases not matched to a gene: 8. This CDR3 region has 17 residues. Germline-derived CDR1 and CDR2 are MGHRA and YSYEKL. The CDR3 loop reads CASSQEVRASGRETQYF. DNA for the CDR3: TGCGCCAGCAGCCAAGAAGTGAGGGCTAGCGGGAGAGAGACCCAGTACTTC.

V and J are TRBV4-1 and TRBJ1-5; D gene ambiguous. Germline V lookup: CDR1 MGHRA, CDR2 YSYEKL. The V gene lost 1 base and the J gene lost 4 bases, with 5 bases spanning the gap. The CDR3 has 13 amino acids. The CDR3: CASSQGTNQPQHF. For the CDR3, the DNA is TGCGCCAGCAGCCAAGGGACGAATCAGCCCCAGCATTTT.

This clone was observed a few times. The V call is TRBV28, the J call TRBJ2-7; no firm D call. The CDR3 has 14 amino acids. The ends were cut back, 5 bases at V and 2 bases at J, with 13 bases in the middle. Germline CDR1 reads MDHEN; CDR2 reads SYDVKM. CDR3 region: CASSTPGLAYEQYF. The CDR3 DNA reads TGTGCCAGCAGTACCCCTGGTTTGGCCTACGAGCAGTACTTC.

This clone showed up just a few times. V gene TRBV29-1 combines with J gene TRBJ2-7, with 7 bases fitting TRBD2. Germline CDR1 SQVTM, CDR2 ANQGSEA. The CDR3 runs 13 residues. J gave up 6 bases and V 4 bases, and 9 bases lay outside the gene matches. The CDR3 protein is CSVVLRSGGEQYF. The CDR3, as DNA: TGCAGCGTTGTTCTACGGTCGGGGGGCGAGCAGTACTTC.

The chain carries TRBV30 and TRBJ1-1; D perhaps matches TRBD1 (5 bases). Trimming stripped 0 bases from V and 12 bases from J, with 14 bases between. CDR3 length equals 12 residues. Germline V gene sequence: CDR1 GTSNPN, CDR2 SVGIG (reference sequence). CDR3 nucleotides: TGTGCCTGGAGTGTACACAGGCCCAAGACTTTCTTT. Amino acids: CAWSVHRPKTFF.

This clone has only a few counts. The chain carries TRBV30 and TRBJ2-7; a possible D gene is TRBD1 (5 bases). There are 13 residues in the CDR3. Trimming left V 4 bases short and J 7 bases short, with 17 bases between. Germline CDR1 reads GTSNPN; CDR2 reads SVGIG (reference sequence). The CDR3 DNA reads as TGTGCCTGGACAGGGTTCGGGCTTGGAGAGCAGTACTTC. This gives the protein CAWTGFGLGEQYF.

This clone appeared a few times. This chain uses TRBV5-1 with TRBJ2-5; D perhaps matches TRBD2 (5 bases). Germline V CDR1 and CDR2: SGHRS, YFSETQ. This CDR3 is built from 16 residues. V lost 1 base to trimming and J lost 4 bases, with 17 bases between them. The CDR3 loop reads CASSLSPGVGGETQYF. In nucleotides, the CDR3 is TGCGCCAGCAGCTTGAGTCCCGGGGTAGGAGGAGAGACCCAGTACTTC.

This clone was found once. The genes are TRBV7-2 and TRBJ2-4; no clear D. V gave up 4 bases and J gave up 3 bases, with 13 bases separating them. Per germline, CDR1 SGHTA and CDR2 FQGNSA. This CDR3 has 15 residues. The CDR3 coding sequence is TGTGCCAGCAGCTCCAACTACCTTGACAAAAACATTCAGTACTTC. It translates to CASSSNYLDKNIQYF. Full variable domain (outside the CDR3, taken from reference TRBV7-2 and TRBJ2-4): GAGVSQSPSNKVTEKGKDVELRCDPISGHTALYWYRQSLGQGLEFLIYFQGNSAPDKSGLPSDRFSAERTGGSVSTLTIQRTQQEDSAVYLCASSSNYLDKNIQYFGAGTRLSVL.